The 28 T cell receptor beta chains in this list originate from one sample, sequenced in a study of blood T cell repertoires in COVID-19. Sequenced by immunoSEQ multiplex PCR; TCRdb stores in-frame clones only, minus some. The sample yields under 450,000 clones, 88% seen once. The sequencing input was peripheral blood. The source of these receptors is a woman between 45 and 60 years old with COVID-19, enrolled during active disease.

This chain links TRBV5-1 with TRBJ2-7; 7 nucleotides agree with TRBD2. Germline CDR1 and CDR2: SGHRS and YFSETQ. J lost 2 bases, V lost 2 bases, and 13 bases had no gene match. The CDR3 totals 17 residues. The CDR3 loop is CASSLASGRGGAYEQYF. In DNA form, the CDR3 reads TGCGCCAGCAGCTTAGCTAGCGGTCGGGGAGGGGCCTACGAGCAGTACTTC.

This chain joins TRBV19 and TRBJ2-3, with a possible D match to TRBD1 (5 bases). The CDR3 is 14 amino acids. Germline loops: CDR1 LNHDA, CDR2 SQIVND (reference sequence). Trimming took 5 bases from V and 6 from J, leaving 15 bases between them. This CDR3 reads CASSRQNGWDTQYF. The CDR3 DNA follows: TGTGCCAGTAGTCGACAGAACGGGTGGGATACGCAGTATTTT.

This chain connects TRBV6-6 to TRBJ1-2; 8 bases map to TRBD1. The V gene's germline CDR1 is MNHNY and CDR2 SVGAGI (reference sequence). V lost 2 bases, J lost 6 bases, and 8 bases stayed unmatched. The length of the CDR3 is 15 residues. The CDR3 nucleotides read TGTGCCAGCAGTTACCCGACCGGACAGGGCGATGGCTACACCTTC. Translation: CASSYPTGQGDGYTF.

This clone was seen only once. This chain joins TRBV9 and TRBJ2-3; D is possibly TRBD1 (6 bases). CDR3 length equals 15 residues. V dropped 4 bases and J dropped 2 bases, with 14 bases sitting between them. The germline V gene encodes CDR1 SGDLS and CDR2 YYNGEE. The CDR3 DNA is TGTGCCAGCAGCTCCTGGGGGCTTCCCACAGATACGCAGTATTTT. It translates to CASSSWGLPTDTQYF. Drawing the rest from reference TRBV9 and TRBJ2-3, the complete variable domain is DSGVTQTPKHLITATGQRVTLRCSPRSGDLSVYWYQQSLDQGLQFLIQYYNGEERAKGNILERFSAQQFPDLHSELNLSSLELGDSALYFCASSSWGLPTDTQYFGPGTRLTVL.

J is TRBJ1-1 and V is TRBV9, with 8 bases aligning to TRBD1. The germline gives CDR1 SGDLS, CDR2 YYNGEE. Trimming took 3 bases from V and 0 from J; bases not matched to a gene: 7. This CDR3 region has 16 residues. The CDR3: CASSGQGPLMNTEAFF. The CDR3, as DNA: TGTGCCAGCAGCGGACAGGGGCCCCTCATGAACACTGAAGCTTTCTTT.

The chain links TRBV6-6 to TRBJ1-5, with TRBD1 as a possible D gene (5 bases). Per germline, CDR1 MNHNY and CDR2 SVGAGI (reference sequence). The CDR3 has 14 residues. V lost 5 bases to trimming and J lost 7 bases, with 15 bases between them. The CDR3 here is CASSPRQSDQPQHF. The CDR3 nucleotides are TGTGCCAGCAGTCCACGACAGAGCGACCAGCCCCAGCATTTT.

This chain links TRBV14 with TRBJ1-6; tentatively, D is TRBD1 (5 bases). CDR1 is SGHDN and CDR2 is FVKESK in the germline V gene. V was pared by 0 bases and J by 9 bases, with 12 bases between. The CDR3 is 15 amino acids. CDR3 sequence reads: CASSQERGGSSPLHF. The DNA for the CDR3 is TGTGCCAGCAGCCAAGAGAGGGGAGGAAGTTCACCCCTCCACTTT.

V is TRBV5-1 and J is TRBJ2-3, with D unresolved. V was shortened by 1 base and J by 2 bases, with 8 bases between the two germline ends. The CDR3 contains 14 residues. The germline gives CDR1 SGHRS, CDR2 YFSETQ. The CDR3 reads CASSLNTATDTQYF. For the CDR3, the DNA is TGCGCCAGCAGCTTGAACACAGCCACAGATACGCAGTATTTT.

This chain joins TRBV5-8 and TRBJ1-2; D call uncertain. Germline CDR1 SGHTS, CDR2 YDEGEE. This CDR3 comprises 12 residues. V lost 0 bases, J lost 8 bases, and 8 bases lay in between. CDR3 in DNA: TGTGCCAGCAGCTTGGGACCGGGAGGCTACACCTTC. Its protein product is CASSLGPGGYTF.

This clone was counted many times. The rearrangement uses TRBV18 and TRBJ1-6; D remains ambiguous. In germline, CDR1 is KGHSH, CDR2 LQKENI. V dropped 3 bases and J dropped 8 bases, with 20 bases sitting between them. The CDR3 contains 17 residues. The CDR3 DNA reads TGTGCCAGCTCACCTAGAGGTGCGGGTCACGGGGATTCACCCCTCCACTTT. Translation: CASSPRGAGHGDSPLHF.

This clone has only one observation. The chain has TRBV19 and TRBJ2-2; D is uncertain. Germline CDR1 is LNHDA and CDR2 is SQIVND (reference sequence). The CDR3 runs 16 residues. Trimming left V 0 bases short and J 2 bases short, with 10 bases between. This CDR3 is CASSIDHYPNTGELFF. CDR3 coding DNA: TGTGCCAGTAGTATAGATCACTATCCTAACACCGGGGAGCTGTTTTTT.

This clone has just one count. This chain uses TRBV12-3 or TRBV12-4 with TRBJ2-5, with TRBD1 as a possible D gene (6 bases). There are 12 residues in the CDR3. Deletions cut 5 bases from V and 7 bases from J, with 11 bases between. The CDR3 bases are TGTGCCAGCAGTCTTGACAGGCTGACCCAGTACTTC. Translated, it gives CASSLDRLTQYF.

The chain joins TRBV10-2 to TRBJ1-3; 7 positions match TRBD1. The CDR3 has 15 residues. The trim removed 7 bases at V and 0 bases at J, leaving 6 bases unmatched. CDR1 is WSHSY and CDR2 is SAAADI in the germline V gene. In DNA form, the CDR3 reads TGCGCCAGCACCGAAGGACAGGCCTCTGGAAACACCATATATTTT. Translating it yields CASTEGQASGNTIYF.

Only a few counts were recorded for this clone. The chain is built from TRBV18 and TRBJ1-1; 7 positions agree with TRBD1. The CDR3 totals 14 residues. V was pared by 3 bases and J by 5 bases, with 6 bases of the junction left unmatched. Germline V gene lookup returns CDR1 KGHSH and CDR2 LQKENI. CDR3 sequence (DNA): TGTGCCAGCTCACCCTGGGACAGTCGGACTGAAGCTTTCTTT. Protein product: CASSPWDSRTEAFF. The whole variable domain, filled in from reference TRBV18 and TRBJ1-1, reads NAGVMQNPRHLVRRRGQEARLRCSPMKGHSHVYWYRQLPEEGLKFMVYLQKENIIDESGMPKERFSAEFPKEGPSILRIQQVVRGDSAAYFCASSPWDSRTEAFFGQGTRLTVV.

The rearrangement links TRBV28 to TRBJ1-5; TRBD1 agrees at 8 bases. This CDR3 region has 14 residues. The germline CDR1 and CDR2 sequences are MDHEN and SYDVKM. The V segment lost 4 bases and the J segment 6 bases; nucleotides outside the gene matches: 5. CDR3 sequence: CASSSGQEGQPQHF. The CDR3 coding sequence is TGTGCCAGCAGTTCGGGACAGGAAGGTCAGCCCCAGCATTTT.

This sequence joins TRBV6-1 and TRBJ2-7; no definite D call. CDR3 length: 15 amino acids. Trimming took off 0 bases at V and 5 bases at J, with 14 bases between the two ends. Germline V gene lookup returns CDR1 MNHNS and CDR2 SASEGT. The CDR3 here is CASSEAMAGSNEQYF. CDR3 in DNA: TGTGCCAGCAGTGAAGCGATGGCAGGTTCGAACGAGCAGTACTTC.

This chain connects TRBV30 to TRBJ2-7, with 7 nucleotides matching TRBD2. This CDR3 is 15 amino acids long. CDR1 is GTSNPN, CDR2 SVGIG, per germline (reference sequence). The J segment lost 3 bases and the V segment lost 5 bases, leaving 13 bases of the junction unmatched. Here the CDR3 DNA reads TGTGCCTGGTCTACTAGTTGGGGGGGTGACTACGAGCAGTACTTC. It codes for CAWSTSWGGDYEQYF.

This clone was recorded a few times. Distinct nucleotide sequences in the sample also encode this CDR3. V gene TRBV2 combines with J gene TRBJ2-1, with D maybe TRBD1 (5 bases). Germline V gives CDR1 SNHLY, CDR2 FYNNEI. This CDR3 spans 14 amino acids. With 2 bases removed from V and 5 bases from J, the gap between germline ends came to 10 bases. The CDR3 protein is CASSETSGNNEQFF. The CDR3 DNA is TGTGCCAGCAGTGAAACCTCAGGGAACAATGAGCAGTTCTTC.

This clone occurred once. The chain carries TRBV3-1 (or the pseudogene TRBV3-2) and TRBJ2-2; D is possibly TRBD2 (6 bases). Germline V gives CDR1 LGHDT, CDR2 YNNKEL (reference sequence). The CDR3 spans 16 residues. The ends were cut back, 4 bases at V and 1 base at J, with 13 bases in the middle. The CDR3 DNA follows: TGTGCCAGCAGCCTGGGGGGAGCGGGGAACACCGGGGAGCTGTTTTTT. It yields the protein CASSLGGAGNTGELFF.

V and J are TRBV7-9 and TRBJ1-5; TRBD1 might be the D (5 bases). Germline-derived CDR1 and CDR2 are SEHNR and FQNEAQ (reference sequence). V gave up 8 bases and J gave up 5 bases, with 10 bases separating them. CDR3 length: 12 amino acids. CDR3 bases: TGTGCCAGCGATCGGGGGGATCAGCCCCAGCATTTT. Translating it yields CASDRGDQPQHF. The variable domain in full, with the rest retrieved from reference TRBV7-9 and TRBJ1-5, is DTGVSQNPRHKITKRGQNVTFRCDPISEHNRLYWYRQTLGQGPEFLTYFQNEAQLEKSRLLSDRFSAERPKGSFSTLEIQRTEQGDSAMYLCASDRGDQPQHFGDGTRLSIL.

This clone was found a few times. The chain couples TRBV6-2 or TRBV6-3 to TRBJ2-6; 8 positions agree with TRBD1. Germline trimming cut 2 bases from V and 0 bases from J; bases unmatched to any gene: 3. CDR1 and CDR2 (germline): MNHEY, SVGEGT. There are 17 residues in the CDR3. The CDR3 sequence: CASSYAGGFSGANVLTF. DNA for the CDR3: TGTGCCAGCAGTTACGCAGGGGGCTTCTCTGGGGCCAACGTCCTGACTTTC.

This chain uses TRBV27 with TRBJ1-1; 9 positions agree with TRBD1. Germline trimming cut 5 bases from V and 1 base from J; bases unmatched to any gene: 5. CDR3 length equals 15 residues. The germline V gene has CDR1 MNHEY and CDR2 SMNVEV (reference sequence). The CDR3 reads CASSPGQGWNTEAFF. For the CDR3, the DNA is TGTGCCAGCAGTCCGGGACAGGGTTGGAACACTGAAGCTTTCTTT.

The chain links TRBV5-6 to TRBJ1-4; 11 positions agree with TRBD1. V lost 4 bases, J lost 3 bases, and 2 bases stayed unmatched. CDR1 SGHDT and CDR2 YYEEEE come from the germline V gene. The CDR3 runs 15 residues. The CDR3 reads CASSGQGAPNEKLFF. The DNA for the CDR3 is TGTGCCAGCAGCGGACAGGGGGCGCCTAATGAAAAACTGTTTTTT.

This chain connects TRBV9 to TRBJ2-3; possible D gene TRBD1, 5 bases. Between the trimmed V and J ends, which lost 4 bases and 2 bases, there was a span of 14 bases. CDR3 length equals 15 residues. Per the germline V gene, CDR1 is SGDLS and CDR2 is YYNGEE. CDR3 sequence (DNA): TGTGCCAGCAGCTCCCGACAGTCTCTCACAGATACGCAGTATTTT. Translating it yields CASSSRQSLTDTQYF.

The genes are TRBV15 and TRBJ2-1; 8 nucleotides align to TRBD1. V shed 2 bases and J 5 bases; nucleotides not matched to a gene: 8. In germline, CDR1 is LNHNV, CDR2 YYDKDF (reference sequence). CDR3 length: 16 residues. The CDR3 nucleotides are TGTGCCACCAGCAGACTCTCAGGGGGCAATAACAATGAGCAGTTCTTC. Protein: CATSRLSGGNNNEQFF.

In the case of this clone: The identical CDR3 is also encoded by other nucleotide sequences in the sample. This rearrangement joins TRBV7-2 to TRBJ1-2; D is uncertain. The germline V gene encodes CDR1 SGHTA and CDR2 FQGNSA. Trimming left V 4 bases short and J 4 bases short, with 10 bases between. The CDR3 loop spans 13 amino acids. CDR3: CASSSPQIYGYTF. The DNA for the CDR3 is TGTGCCAGCAGCTCTCCCCAGATCTATGGCTACACCTTC.

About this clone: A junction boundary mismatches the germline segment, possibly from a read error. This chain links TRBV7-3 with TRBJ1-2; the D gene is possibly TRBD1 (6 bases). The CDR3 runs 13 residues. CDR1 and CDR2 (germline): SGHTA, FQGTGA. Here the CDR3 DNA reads TGTGCCAGCAGCTTAGGTCCGGTAGACAGGCGAGCGTTC. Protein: CASSLGPVDRRAF.

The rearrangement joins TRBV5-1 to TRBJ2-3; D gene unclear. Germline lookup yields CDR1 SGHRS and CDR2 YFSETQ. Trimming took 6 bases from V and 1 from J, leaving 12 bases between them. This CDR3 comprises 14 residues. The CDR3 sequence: CASTMRLGTDTQYF. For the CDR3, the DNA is TGCGCCAGCACCATGCGACTGGGCACAGATACGCAGTATTTT.